This TCR beta chain was identified during a study of cytomegalovirus exposure and HLA in healthy donors. Study context: Counted in an early data release were about 80 million unique TCRs from HLA-typed donors. General study points: Altogether, some 160 TCR beta chains were recorded as cytomegalovirus-associated.

PCR used 60 Vbeta primers and 13 Jbeta primers. Sequenced by immunoSEQ multiplex PCR; TCRdb stores in-frame clones only, minus some. Of about 140,000 clones listed, 75% are singletons. V gave up 3 bases and J gave up 12 bases, with 17 bases separating them. The V gene's germline CDR1 is MDHEN and CDR2 SYDVKM. The CDR3 runs to 13 residues. Turning to this clone: Its antigen remains unidentified.

J is TRBJ1-1 and V is TRBV28; D gene ambiguous. Sequencing was carried out using PBMCs. The receptor comes from a man aged 18 to 29 in good health and CMV-seropositive. CDR3 in DNA: TGTGCCAGCAGTTTGGTGTCTCTCCCTCCTACTTTCTTT. Amino acid sequence: CASSLVSLPPTFF.